These T cell receptor beta chains were read from a single sample in a study of post-analysis software for immune sequencing data. TCRdb analysed the PCR reads with MiXCR anew, one entry per CDR3 protein. The sample includes hundreds of thousands of distinct CDR3 sequences, around 27% seen only once; the top ten take more than 0.55%. Sequencing was performed on blood. These receptors came from a girl under 18 with multiple sclerosis. Each CDR3 is given with its conserved first and last residue. The D gene is left open where the match is weak. The size field is filled for only some rows; it gives once, few, many or a size class.

J gene | D gene | clone size | V gene | CDR3 protein | CDR3 DNA
TRBJ2-7 | . | few | TRBV20-1 | CSALWRASASYEQYF | TGCAGTGCGCTCTGGCGGGCTAGCGCCTCCTACGAGCAGTACTTC
TRBJ2-7 | . | few | TRBV5-5 | CASRDRLTGTRSYEQYF | TGTGCCAGCCGGGACAGACTTACCGGGACTAGATCGTACGAGCAGTACTTC
TRBJ1-2 | TRBD1 | . | TRBV7-2 | CASSFRDRSYGYTF | TGTGCCAGCAGCTTCCGGGACAGGAGCTATGGCTACACCTTC
TRBJ1-6 | . | few | TRBV7-9 | CASNEVSTNSPLHF | TGTGCCAGCAACGAAGTCTCGACGAATTCACCCCTCCACTTT
TRBJ2-1 | . | . | TRBV4-3 | CASSQDYGRGRPIYNEQFF | TGCGCCAGCAGCCAAGATTACGGACGGGGGAGGCCGATCTACAATGAGCAGTTCTTC
TRBJ2-7 | TRBD2 | few | TRBV4-3 | CASSHVNTSGRLREQYF | TGCGCCAGCAGCCACGTGAACACTAGCGGGAGGTTGAGGGAGCAGTACTTC
TRBJ1-5 | . | . | TRBV6-6 | CASSYAADNQPQHF | TGTGCCAGCAGTTACGCCGCAGACAATCAGCCCCAGCATTTT
TRBJ2-7 | TRBD2 | . | TRBV7-2 | CASSLSRGASYEQYF | TGTGCCAGCAGCCTCTCGCGGGGGGCCAGCTACGAGCAGTACTTC
TRBJ2-3 | TRBD2 | . | TRBV5-6 | CASSSGGRDSIRTDTQYF | TGTGCCAGCAGCTCGGGGGGGAGGGACTCCATTCGGACAGATACGCAGTATTTT
TRBJ2-7 | . | few | TRBV6-6 | CASSYRSDEQYF | TGTGCCAGCAGTTACCGATCGGACGAGCAGTACTTC
TRBJ2-7 | . | few | TRBV20-1 | CSARDLYEQYF | TGCAGTGCTAGAGATCTCTACGAGCAGTACTTC
TRBJ1-4 | . | few | TRBV27 | CASSLSGVREKLFF | TGTGCCAGCAGTTTGTCGGGGGTGAGGGAAAAACTGTTTTTT
TRBJ2-7 | . | . | TRBV12-3/TRBV12-4 | CASTTAGEQYF | TGTGCCAGCACCACGGCGGGAGAGCAGTACTTC
TRBJ2-1 | TRBD2 | few | TRBV28 | CASRSGLAIHNEQFF | TGTGCCAGCCGTTCGGGACTAGCGATCCACAATGAGCAGTTCTTC
TRBJ1-1 | TRBD1 | . | TRBV7-8 | CASSLAGTGSTEAFF | TGTGCCAGCAGCTTAGCGGGGACAGGGTCCACTGAAGCTTTCTTT
TRBJ2-7 | . | few | TRBV9 | CASSVDSGPYEQYF | TGTGCCAGCAGCGTTGACTCCGGCCCCTACGAGCAGTACTTC
TRBJ1-1 | TRBD1 | few | TRBV29-1 | CSAGQGAWNTEAFF | TGCAGCGCCGGACAGGGGGCATGGAACACTGAAGCTTTCTTT
TRBJ2-3 | TRBD2 | few | TRBV12-3/TRBV12-4 | CASSLAGRGVSTDTQYF | TGTGCCAGCAGTTTAGCGGGGCGGGGGGTTAGCACAGATACGCAGTATTTT
TRBJ2-3 | . | few | TRBV13 | CASSDPRRMSTDTQYF | TGTGCCAGCAGCGACCCGCGGAGAATGAGCACAGATACGCAGTATTTT
TRBJ2-2 | TRBD2 | . | TRBV12-3/TRBV12-4 | CASIAGAWGTGELFF | TGTGCCAGCATAGCGGGGGCCTGGGGGACCGGGGAGCTGTTTTTT
TRBJ2-6 | . | few | TRBV10-3 | CAISEGAAGASVLTF | TGTGCCATCAGTGAGGGGGCAGCTGGGGCCAGCGTCCTGACTTTC
TRBJ2-3 | TRBD2 | few | TRBV5-1 | CASSVTSGRDTQYF | TGCGCCAGCAGCGTGACTAGCGGGAGAGATACGCAGTATTTT
TRBJ1-6 | . | few | TRBV20-1 | CSVRAQLDSPLHF | TGCAGTGTGAGGGCCCAATTGGATTCACCCCTCCACTTT
TRBJ2-7 | . | . | TRBV6-5 | CASSTTGGGEQYF | TGTGCCAGCAGTACAACAGGTGGGGGCGAGCAGTACTTC
TRBJ1-2 | TRBD1 | . | TRBV4-2 | CASSPATGGAKGYTF | TGTGCCAGCAGCCCAGCCACAGGGGGCGCCAAGGGTTACACCTTC
TRBJ2-7 | . | . | TRBV20-1 | CSASVVGSEQYF | TGCAGTGCTAGTGTGGTGGGGAGCGAGCAGTACTTC
TRBJ2-3 | . | many | TRBV29-1 | CSPTTSGHTQYF | TGCAGCCCCACCACATCAGGCCATACGCAGTATTTT